The clone carrying this TCR beta chain showed up just a few times. These data originate in a study of blood T cell repertoires in COVID-19. In the original processing: Reference gene primer amplification in the assay estimated nucleated cell counts. This table comes from immunoSEQ multiplex PCR, and its TCRdb copy is limited to in-frame clones, with some not included. That table is the source of V, J and clone size, and D and trimming were worked out from the DNA. The sample has approximately 360,000 clones, around 87% seen once. Cohorts were assigned according to the clinical history that participants reported. The ends were cut back, 5 bases at V and 9 bases at J, with 12 bases in the middle. The CDR3 is 12 residues long. Germline CDR1 MNHEY, CDR2 SVGAGI.

V and J are TRBV6-5 and TRBJ2-3; D is perhaps TRBD2 (5 bases). This receptor was taken from a man aged 40-49 years in a cohort exposed to, infected with or recovered from COVID-19 (not recorded which). The sample taken for sequencing was PBMCs or T cells enriched from blood (not recorded which). The CDR3, as DNA: TGTGCCAGCAGTCCTAGAGGAGGAACGCAGTATTTT. Translating gives CASSPRGGTQYF.